Following are 2 T cell receptor beta chains from one sample sequenced in a study of shared clonotypes between healthy human individuals. Assay: immunoSEQ multiplex PCR; the TCRdb copy retains only in-frame clones and omits some. The sample has 450,000 to 500,000 clones; approximately 84% are singletons. Sample: PBMCs. The receptor set was obtained from a woman in her forties in good health. Some clones in this sample may be carry-over from other donors' samples.

The chain uses TRBV29-1 and TRBJ2-5; D is unclear. The germline gives CDR1 SQVTM, CDR2 ANQGSEA. The germline V and J ends were trimmed by 4 bases and 5 bases, with 14 bases remaining between them. This CDR3 has 13 residues. CDR3 sequence (DNA): TGCAGCGTTGCCGTGATTGGCGTCGAGACCCAGTACTTC. Translated, it gives CSVAVIGVETQYF.

The V gene is TRBV7-3, the J gene TRBJ2-7; 11 nucleotides line up with TRBD2. This CDR3 region has 15 residues. Germline V gene lookup returns CDR1 SGHTA and CDR2 FQGTGA. V gave up 10 bases and J gave up 1 base; unmatched junction bases: 9. CDR3 sequence reads: CATPGASGRSYEQYF. CDR3 sequence (DNA): TGTGCCACACCCGGGGCTAGCGGGAGGTCCTACGAGCAGTACTTC.